These T cell receptor beta chains were read from a single sample in a study of T cells in localized non-small cell lung cancer. Profiled with immunoSEQ multiplex PCR; TCRdb holds only in-frame clones, not every one. In the table there are some 30,000 clones, less than 95% of which are singletons. This material consisted of peripheral blood mononuclear cells, taken before any cancer treatment. The receptors stem from a female donor over 55 with stage II lung adenocarcinoma. CDR3s include the opening cysteine and the closing phenylalanine or tryptophan. A D gene is named only where the DNA matches it firmly. Some rows have no size entry. The others give once, few or many, or a class for an expanded clone.

d_gene | j_gene | v_gene | abundance | CDR3nt | CDR3aa
NA | TRBJ2-1 | TRBV28 | NA | TGTGCCAGCCCCGGACGGGGCGATGAGCAGTTCTTC | CASPGRGDEQFF
TRBD1 | TRBJ1-2 | TRBV9 | NA | TGTGCCAGCAGCGCCGGATACCAACGGACAGGGGGCTATGGCTACACCTTC | CASSAGYQRTGGYGYTF
NA | TRBJ2-7 | TRBV18 | NA | TGTGCCAGCTCACCAAACGCAGGAGGCTACGAGCAGTACTTC | CASSPNAGGYEQYF
NA | TRBJ2-5 | TRBV10-3 | NA | TGTGCCATCAGTGAGGGCGGCCAAGAGACCCAGTACTTC | CAISEGGQETQYF
TRBD2 | TRBJ2-5 | TRBV7-9 | NA | TGTGCCAGCAGCTTTCATCTAGCGGGAGAAGAGACCCAGTACTTC | CASSFHLAGEETQYF
NA | TRBJ2-5 | TRBV7-2 | NA | TGTGCCAGCAGCTCACGCAGGGACCAAGAGACCCAGTACTTC | CASSSRRDQETQYF
NA | TRBJ1-5 | TRBV19 | NA | TGTGCCAGTAGTATAGAGACAGGAGGAGGCAATCAGCCCCAGCATTTT | CASSIETGGGNQPQHF
NA | TRBJ1-2 | TRBV4-2 | NA | TGTGCCAGCAGCCAAGGACAAGTAAGAGGGGCCTATGGCTACACCTTC | CASSQGQVRGAYGYTF
NA | TRBJ1-2 | TRBV5-6 | NA | TGTGCCAGCAGCTACGGGCAGAACCTCTATGGCTACACCTTC | CASSYGQNLYGYTF
TRBD2 | TRBJ2-2 | TRBV7-8 | NA | TGTGCCAGCAGCTTAGTGGGACTAGCGGACTCTTGGAGCGGGGAGCTGTTTTTT | CASSLVGLADSWSGELFF
NA | TRBJ1-2 | TRBV11-3 | few | TGTGCCAGCAGCTTAGATCTAGACAGGCCTAGAGGGAATGGCTACACCTTC | CASSLDLDRPRGNGYTF
NA | TRBJ2-7 | TRBV27 | NA | TGTGCCAGCAGTTTATATTCCCGGACATGGGATTCCTACGAGCAGTACTTC | CASSLYSRTWDSYEQYF
NA | TRBJ2-6 | TRBV14 | once | TGTGCCAGCAGCCCCCTAGGTCCGCTAGGGGCCAACGTCCTGACTTTC | CASSPLGPLGANVLTF
TRBD1 | TRBJ1-3 | TRBV25-1 | NA | TGTGCCAGCAGTGTCACGACAGGGGCGGCAGGAAACACCATATATTTT | CASSVTTGAAGNTIYF
TRBD1 | TRBJ2-7 | TRBV18 | NA | TGTGCCAGCTCAAGCGGACAGGGAGGAGAGCAGTACTTC | CASSSGQGGEQYF
NA | TRBJ1-2 | TRBV28 | once | TGTGCCAGCAGTCCCTCACCAGGGCCTCGTACCTTC | CASSPSPGPRTF
NA | TRBJ2-6 | TRBV28 | NA | TGTGCCAGCTTGCGTCAGGGGTCAGGGGCCAACGTCCTGACTTTC | CASLRQGSGANVLTF
NA | TRBJ2-1 | TRBV28 | NA | TGTGCCAGCTTAGACCATTCTCTCTGGAATGAGCAGTTCTTC | CASLDHSLWNEQFF
TRBD1 | TRBJ1-3 | TRBV5-1 | NA | TGCGCCAGCAGTAAAAACCCGGGACAGGGGGCGGACACCATATATTTT | CASSKNPGQGADTIYF
NA | TRBJ1-5 | TRBV7-9 | NA | TGTGCCAGCAGCTTAAACCTCGGCGAAAATCAGCCCCAGCATTTT | CASSLNLGENQPQHF
TRBD1 | TRBJ1-2 | TRBV30 | NA | TGTGCCTGGGGAGGGGACAGGGTTAACTATGGCTACACCTTC | CAWGGDRVNYGYTF
NA | TRBJ2-7 | TRBV6-5 | NA | TGTGCCACCTCTGGGGCTGATGGGGCCTACGAGCAGTACTTC | CATSGADGAYEQYF
NA | TRBJ2-6 | TRBV6-1 | NA | TGTGCCAGCAGTTCCCTCTTGGAAGGGGCCAACGTCCTGACTTTC | CASSSLLEGANVLTF
TRBD1 | TRBJ2-3 | TRBV7-9 | NA | TGTGCCAGCAGCTTCGCAGAGGGGGCGCGGACAGATACGCAGTATTTT | CASSFAEGARTDTQYF
TRBD1 | TRBJ2-2 | TRBV10-3 | NA | TGTGCCATCAAGCCGCCGGGACAGGGAACCGGGGAGCTGTTTTTT | CAIKPPGQGTGELFF
TRBD1 | TRBJ2-7 | TRBV4-1 | NA | TGCGCCAGCAGCCCGGGACAGGCCTACGAGCAGTACTTC | CASSPGQAYEQYF
NA | TRBJ1-1 | TRBV15 | NA | TGTGCCACCAGCAGAAGGGGGGCGATGGGTCACACTGAAGCTTTCTTT | CATSRRGAMGHTEAFF
NA | TRBJ1-1 | TRBV5-1 | NA | TGCGCCAGCAGCCAAGGGGACTGGGAGAACACTGAAGCTTTCTTT | CASSQGDWENTEAFF
NA | TRBJ1-1 | TRBV15 | NA | TGTGCCACCAGCCCCTGGGGGGACACGGCTTTCTTT | CATSPWGDTAFF
TRBD1 | TRBJ1-2 | TRBV27 | NA | TGTGCCAGCAGTCCCTGGCCGCCCGGACAGGGAGGGTATGGCTACACCTTC | CASSPWPPGQGGYGYTF
NA | TRBJ1-2 | TRBV5-5 | NA | TGTGCCAGCAGCTTGGGGTCCCGGCAGTCCTATGGCTACACCTTC | CASSLGSRQSYGYTF
NA | TRBJ1-2 | TRBV28 | NA | TGTGCCAGCAGTTTAGGGGGGTCAATTTCCTACACCTTC | CASSLGGSISYTF
NA | TRBJ1-5 | TRBV4-3 | NA | TGCGCCAGCAGCCAAGATAGCATGGGCAATCAGCCCCAGCATTTT | CASSQDSMGNQPQHF
TRBD1 | TRBJ2-5 | TRBV27 | NA | TGTGCCAGCAGCCGGGACAGACTGGTGAAAGAGACCCAGTACTTC | CASSRDRLVKETQYF
TRBD1 | TRBJ2-7 | TRBV7-2 | NA | TGTGCCAGCAGCTCGGGACAGGGGGACGAGCAGTACTTC | CASSSGQGDEQYF
NA | TRBJ1-4 | TRBV5-4 | NA | TGTGCCAGCAGCTTAGGCCAGGGAGGTGAAAAACTGTTTTTT | CASSLGQGGEKLFF
NA | TRBJ1-3 | TRBV5-1 | NA | TGCGCCAGCAGCTTAAGAGGGGGTCAGGCTGGAAACACCATATATTTT | CASSLRGGQAGNTIYF
NA | TRBJ1-2 | TRBV30 | NA | TGTGCCTGGAGTGTTGGGACCCTCAACTATGGCTACACCTTC | CAWSVGTLNYGYTF
NA | TRBJ2-1 | TRBV6-5 | NA | TGTGCCAGCAGTTATAGGCTAGCTAATGAGCAGTTCTTC | CASSYRLANEQFF
NA | TRBJ2-5 | TRBV18 | NA | TGTGCCAGCTCACCCCCCATAGCGGAAGAGACCCAGTACTTC | CASSPPIAEETQYF
NA | TRBJ2-1 | TRBV29-1 | NA | TGCAGCGCTCGGACGTGGAGCTCCTACAATGAGCAGTTCTTC | CSARTWSSYNEQFF
NA | TRBJ1-2 | TRBV5-4 | NA | TGTGCCAGCAGTCCGGGACTTATCTATGGCTACACCTTC | CASSPGLIYGYTF
NA | TRBJ2-7 | TRBV4-3 | NA | TGCGCCAGCAGCCAAGAGCCGGGGAACGAGCAGTACTTC | CASSQEPGNEQYF
NA | TRBJ1-4 | TRBV5-8 | NA | TGTGCCAGCAGCCGGAACGGGGGCGCGGGTGAAAAACTGTTTTTT | CASSRNGGAGEKLFF
TRBD1 | TRBJ1-4 | TRBV6-6 | NA | TGTGCCAGCAGTCCGCGGACAGGGAATGAAAAACTGTTTTTT | CASSPRTGNEKLFF
TRBD1 | TRBJ1-5 | TRBV5-1 | once | TGCGCCAGCAGCCCAGGGGACAGCGTACTTTATAGCAATCAGCCCCAGCATTTT | CASSPGDSVLYSNQPQHF
TRBD1 | TRBJ2-7 | TRBV29-1 | NA | TGCAGCGTTCGCAGGGGGCGATATTACGAGCAGTACTTC | CSVRRGRYYEQYF
NA | TRBJ2-6 | TRBV4-3 | NA | TGCGCCAGCAGCCAAGATGGTAAGGACAGATCCTCTGGGGCCAACGTCCTGACTTTC | CASSQDGKDRSSGANVLTF
TRBD1 | TRBJ2-1 | TRBV28 | NA | TGTGCCAGCAGTCTCGGACAGGGGGCCTACAATGAGCAGTTCTTC | CASSLGQGAYNEQFF
NA | TRBJ2-2 | TRBV5-1 | NA | TGCGCCAGCAGCTTGGCCGGAGGGACCGGCACCGGGGAGCTGTTTTTT | CASSLAGGTGTGELFF
NA | TRBJ2-7 | TRBV11-2 | NA | TGTGCCAGCAGCTTCGGGACGACGGGCTACTACGAGCAGTACTTC | CASSFGTTGYYEQYF
NA | TRBJ2-7 | TRBV4-3 | NA | TGCGCCAGCAGCCTCGTTCCTGCCTCCTACGAGCAGTACTTC | CASSLVPASYEQYF
TRBD2 | TRBJ2-1 | TRBV7-9 | NA | TGTGCCAGCGGGACTAGCGGGAGTTCGGATGAGCAGTTCTTC | CASGTSGSSDEQFF